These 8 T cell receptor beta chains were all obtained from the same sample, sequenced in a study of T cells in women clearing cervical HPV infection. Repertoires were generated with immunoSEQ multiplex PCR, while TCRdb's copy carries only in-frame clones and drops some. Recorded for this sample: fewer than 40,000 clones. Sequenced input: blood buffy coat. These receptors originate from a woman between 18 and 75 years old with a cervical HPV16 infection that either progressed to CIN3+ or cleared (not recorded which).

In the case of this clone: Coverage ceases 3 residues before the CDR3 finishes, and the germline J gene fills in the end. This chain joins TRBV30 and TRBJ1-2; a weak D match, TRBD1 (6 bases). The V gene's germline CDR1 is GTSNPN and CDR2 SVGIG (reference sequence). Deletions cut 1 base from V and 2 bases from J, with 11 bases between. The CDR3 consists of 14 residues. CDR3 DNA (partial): TGTGCCTGGAGTGAGGGGGAAAGGAACTATGGC. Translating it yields CAWSEGERNYG. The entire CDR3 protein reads CAWSEGERNYGYTF.

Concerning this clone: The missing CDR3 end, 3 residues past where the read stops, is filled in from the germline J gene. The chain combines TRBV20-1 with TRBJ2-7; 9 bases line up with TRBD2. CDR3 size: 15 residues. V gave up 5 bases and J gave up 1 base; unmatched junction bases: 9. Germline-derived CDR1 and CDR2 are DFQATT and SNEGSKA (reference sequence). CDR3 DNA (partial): TGCAGTGCTCGCGTACAGACTAGCGGTTCCTACGAG. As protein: CSARVQTSGSYE. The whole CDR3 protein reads CSARVQTSGSYEQYF.

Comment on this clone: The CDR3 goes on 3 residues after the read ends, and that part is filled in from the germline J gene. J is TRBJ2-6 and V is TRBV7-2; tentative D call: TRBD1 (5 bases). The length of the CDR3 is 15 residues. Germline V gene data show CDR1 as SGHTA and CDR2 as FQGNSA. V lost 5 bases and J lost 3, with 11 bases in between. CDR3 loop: CASSPLGVGANVLTF. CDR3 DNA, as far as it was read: TGTGCCAGCAGCCCGTTAGGGGTTGGGGCCAACGTC.

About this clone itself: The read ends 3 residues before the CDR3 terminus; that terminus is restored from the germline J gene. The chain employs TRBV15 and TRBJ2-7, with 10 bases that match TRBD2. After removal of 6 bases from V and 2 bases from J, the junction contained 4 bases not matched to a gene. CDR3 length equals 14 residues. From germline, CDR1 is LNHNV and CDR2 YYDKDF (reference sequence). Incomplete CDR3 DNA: TGTGCCACCAGTAGACTAGCGGGCACCTACGAG. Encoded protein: CATSRLAGTYE. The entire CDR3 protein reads CATSRLAGTYEQYF.

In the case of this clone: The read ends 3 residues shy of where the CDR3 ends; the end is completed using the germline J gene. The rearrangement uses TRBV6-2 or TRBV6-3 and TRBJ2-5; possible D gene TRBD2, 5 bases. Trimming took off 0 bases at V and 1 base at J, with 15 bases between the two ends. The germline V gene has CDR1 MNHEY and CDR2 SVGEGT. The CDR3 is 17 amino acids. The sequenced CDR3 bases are TGTGCCAGCAGTTACTCGAGGGCCTTGCGGGTCCAAGAGACC. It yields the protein CASSYSRALRVQET. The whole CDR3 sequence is CASSYSRALRVQETQYF.

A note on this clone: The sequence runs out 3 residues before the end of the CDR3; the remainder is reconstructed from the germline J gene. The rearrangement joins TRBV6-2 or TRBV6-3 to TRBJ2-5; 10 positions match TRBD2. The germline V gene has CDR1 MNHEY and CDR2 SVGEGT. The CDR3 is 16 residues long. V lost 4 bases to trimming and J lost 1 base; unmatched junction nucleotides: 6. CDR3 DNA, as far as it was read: TGTGCCAGCAGTTCCGGACTAGCGGCGACCCAAGAGACC. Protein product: CASSSGLAATQET. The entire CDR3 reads CASSSGLAATQETQYF.

Here the CDR3 reads CASSPHGGPAGELFF. The sequenced part of the CDR3 DNA is TGTGCCAGCAGCCCTCATGGAGGGCCGGCCGGGGAG. The chain joins TRBV7-9 to TRBJ2-2; a possible D gene is TRBD2 (6 bases). The read is 3 residues too short to cover the CDR3 end, so that end is filled in from the germline J gene. Germline-derived CDR1 and CDR2 are SEHNR and FQNEAQ (reference sequence). This CDR3 comprises 15 residues. V was shortened by 5 bases and J by 6 bases, with 16 bases between the two germline ends.

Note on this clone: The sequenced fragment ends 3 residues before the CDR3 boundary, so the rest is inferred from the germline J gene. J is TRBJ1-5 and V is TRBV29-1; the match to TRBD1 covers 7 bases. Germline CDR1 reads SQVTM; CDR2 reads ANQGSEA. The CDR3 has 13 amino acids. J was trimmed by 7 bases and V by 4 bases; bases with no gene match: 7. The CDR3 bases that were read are TGCAGCGTTGCCACCACAGGGGTCCAGCCC. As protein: CSVATTGVQP. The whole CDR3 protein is CSVATTGVQPQHF.